A single sample is the source of the 5 T cell receptor beta chains below, sequenced in a study of blood T cell repertoires in COVID-19. The data were produced by immunoSEQ multiplex PCR, yet TCRdb's version contains in-frame clones alone and is incomplete. Of 270,000 or so clones in the sample, 80% to 95% were seen once. Sequenced material: PBMCs or T cells enriched from blood (not recorded which). All receptors come from a man aged 35-49 years who had been exposed to COVID-19.

V usage is TRBV7-6 and J usage is TRBJ1-1; the match to TRBD1 covers 7 bases. Germline CDR1 reads SGHVS; CDR2 reads FNYEAQ. V lost 2 bases and J lost 5; bases outside the gene matches: 8. CDR3 length: 15 residues. The CDR3 loop is CASSLLEGAGTEAFF. CDR3 nucleotides: TGTGCCAGCAGCTTACTCGAGGGGGCTGGAACTGAAGCTTTCTTT.

V is TRBV5-1 and J is TRBJ1-1; 12 bases are shared with TRBD1. The junction had 15 bases not matched to a gene; V was cut back by 5 bases and J by 7 bases. Germline assignment: CDR1 SGHRS and CDR2 YFSETQ. The CDR3 has 17 amino acids. The CDR3 region is CASRHHRDRGLGSEAFF. Here the CDR3 DNA reads TGCGCCAGCAGGCACCACCGGGACAGGGGGCTAGGGAGTGAAGCTTTCTTT.

CDR3 sequence reads: CATSDVGGVETQYF. CDR3 DNA: TGTGCCACCAGTGACGTAGGGGGCGTTGAGACCCAGTACTTC. The chain is built from TRBV24-1 and TRBJ2-5, with 7 positions matching TRBD1. The V gene end was trimmed by 4 bases and the J gene end by 5 bases; junction bases not matched to a gene: 6. CDR3 length equals 14 residues. CDR1 is KGHDR and CDR2 is SFDVKD in the germline V gene.

The chain couples TRBV7-2 to TRBJ2-7; the D gene is possibly TRBD2 (6 bases). The CDR3 contains 11 residues. V was shortened by 6 bases and J by 12 bases, with 15 bases between the two germline ends. From germline, CDR1 is SGHTA and CDR2 FQGNSA. This CDR3 reads CASSSGTAWYF. The CDR3 nucleotides are TGTGCCAGCAGTTCCGGGACTGCGTGGTACTTC.

This clone occurred once. The rearrangement uses TRBV11-2 and TRBJ1-5; TRBD1 is a possible D gene (5 bases). The ends were cut back, 5 bases at V and 11 bases at J, with 16 bases in the middle. This CDR3 is 13 amino acids long. Germline loops: CDR1 SGHAT, CDR2 FQNNGV. CDR3 sequence: CASSDKDKAAQHF. DNA for the CDR3: TGTGCCAGCAGCGATAAGGACAAGGCGGCCCAGCATTTT.